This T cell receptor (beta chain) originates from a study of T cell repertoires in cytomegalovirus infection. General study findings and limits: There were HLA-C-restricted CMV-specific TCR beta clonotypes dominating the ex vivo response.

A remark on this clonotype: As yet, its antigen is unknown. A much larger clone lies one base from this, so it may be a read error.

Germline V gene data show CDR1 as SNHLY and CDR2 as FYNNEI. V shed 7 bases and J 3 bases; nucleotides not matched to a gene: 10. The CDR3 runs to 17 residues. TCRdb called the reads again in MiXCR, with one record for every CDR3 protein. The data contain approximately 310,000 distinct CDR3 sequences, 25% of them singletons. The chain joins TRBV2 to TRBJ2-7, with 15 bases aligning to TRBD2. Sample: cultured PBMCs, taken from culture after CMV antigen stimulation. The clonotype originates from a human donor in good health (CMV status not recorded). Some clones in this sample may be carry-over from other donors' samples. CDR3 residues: CASNHPGLAGGFYEQYF. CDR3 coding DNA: TGTGCCAGCAATCACCCGGGACTAGCGGGAGGATTCTACGAGCAGTACTTC.